Below are 10 T cell receptor beta chains sequenced from a single sample in a study of CD8 T cells in ankylosing spondylitis. One entry per CDR3 protein, called by TCRdb with MiXCR from the 5' RACE reads. The sample carries roughly 180,000 distinct CDR3 sequences, around 13% recorded once. The sequencing sample was made of blood, either unsorted or a sorted T cell fraction (not recorded which). These receptors were taken from a male donor with ankylosing spondylitis or in good health (not recorded which).

This clonotype was seen a handful of times. The rearrangement links TRBV6-5 to TRBJ2-1; D tentatively fits TRBD1 or TRBD2 (5 bases each). Germline assignment: CDR1 MNHEY and CDR2 SVGAGI. The length of the CDR3 is 13 residues. Trimming pared 2 bases from V and 8 bases from J, leaving 10 bases between. The DNA for the CDR3 is TGTGCCAGCAGTTACGAAGGGGACGATGAGCAGTTCTTC. It yields the protein CASSYEGDDEQFF.

This clonotype was observed a few times. The chain links TRBV7-9 to TRBJ1-2, with 9 bases that match TRBD1. The J segment lost 8 bases and the V segment lost 5 bases, leaving 15 bases of the junction unmatched. CDR1 is SEHNR, CDR2 FQNEAQ, per germline (reference sequence). The CDR3 has 16 amino acids. The CDR3 nucleotides are TGTGCCAGCAGCCCCTTCAGGGACAGGGTCTTATACGGCTACACCTTC. Translated, it gives CASSPFRDRVLYGYTF.

The V gene is TRBV6-1, the J gene TRBJ1-1; 9 bases fit TRBD1. From germline, CDR1 is MNHNS and CDR2 SASEGT. This CDR3 has 16 residues. V was pared by 2 bases and J by 0 bases, with 4 bases of the junction left unmatched. The chain's CDR3 is CASSEWTGDLNTEAFF. In DNA, the CDR3 is TGTGCCAGCAGTGAATGGACAGGGGATCTGAACACTGAAGCTTTCTTT.

This clonotype was counted ten times or more. The J gene is TRBJ2-2, the V gene TRBV12-3 or TRBV12-4; D may be TRBD1 (5 bases). The CDR3 covers 16 residues. V lost 5 bases, J lost 4 bases, and 17 bases lay in between. This CDR3 reads CASSTLGERGTGELFF. CDR3 DNA sequence: TGTGCCAGCAGTACCCTTGGGGAAAGGGGCACCGGGGAGCTGTTTTTT.

This clonotype was detected only a few times. This chain connects TRBV12-3 or TRBV12-4 to TRBJ1-2; D call uncertain. The CDR3 length is 12 residues. V was pared by 6 bases and J by 2 bases, with 7 bases between. In DNA, the CDR3 is TGTGCCAGCAGCAGCGGCAACTATGGCTACACCTTC. The encoded protein is CASSSGNYGYTF.

In this sample, this clonotype turned up a few times. The chain is built from TRBV4-2 and TRBJ1-4; D is unresolved. The length of the CDR3 is 11 residues. The V end lost 1 base, the J end lost 12 bases, and 6 bases lay between the germline ends. Germline assignment: CDR1 LGHNA and CDR2 YNFKEQ. CDR3 DNA: TGTGCCAGCAGCCAAGGTAGTCAACTGTTTTTT. Translated, it gives CASSQGSQLFF.

As concerns this clonotype: No conserved phenylalanine or tryptophan ends this CDR3, so it is likely a read error. J is TRBJ2-7 and V is TRBV6-2 or TRBV6-3; TRBD2 might be the D (5 bases). V dropped 2 bases and J dropped 7 bases, with 18 bases sitting between them. Germline CDR1 MNHEY, CDR2 SVGEGT. The CDR3 is 15 amino acids. The CDR3, as DNA: TGTGCCAGCAGTTACCGGCAAAGTACTAGTGAAGAGCAGTACTAC. This codes for CASSYRQSTSEEQYY.

The chain recombines TRBV27 with TRBJ1-2, with 9 positions matching TRBD1. CDR1 is MNHEY and CDR2 is SMNVEV in the germline V gene (reference sequence). Germline trimming cut 2 bases from V and 8 bases from J; bases unmatched to any gene: 9. The length of the CDR3 is 15 residues. CDR3 sequence reads: CASSLITGGAGGYTF. As DNA, the CDR3 is TGTGCCAGCAGTTTAATCACAGGGGGCGCGGGGGGCTACACCTTC.

V gene TRBV20-1 combines with J gene TRBJ2-5, with TRBD1 matching over 11 bases. CDR1 is DFQATT and CDR2 is SNEGSKA in the germline V gene (reference sequence). The CDR3 is 14 amino acids. V dropped 3 bases and J dropped 4; count of bases not matched to a gene: 4. CDR3 in amino acids: CSARDRGHGETQYF. In nucleotides, the CDR3 is TGCAGTGCTAGGGACAGGGGGCACGGAGAGACCCAGTACTTC.

The chain couples TRBV12-3 or TRBV12-4 to TRBJ2-7, with D unclear. CDR3 size: 12 residues. Trimming took off 8 bases at V and 2 bases at J, with 10 bases between the two ends. The CDR3 nucleotides are TGTGCCAGCGGCACCTACCCCTACGAGCAGTACTTC. Amino acids: CASGTYPYEQYF.